These T cell receptor beta chains were read from a single sample in a study of CD4 T cell repertoires in COVID-19. Sequenced by immunoSEQ multiplex PCR; TCRdb stores in-frame clones only, minus some. The table has 60,000 to 90,000 clones, under 90% seen once. Sequencing was performed on CD4+ T cells from peripheral blood, taken after recovery from COVID-19. These TCRs come from a human donor who had COVID-19. Each CDR3 is given with its conserved first and last residue. The D gene is left open where the match is weak. Expanded clones get a size class; other rows say once, few or many, or leave the size out.

CDR3 protein | CDR3 DNA | clone size | J gene | D gene | V gene
CASSEYTSGEQETQYF | TGTGCCAGCAGTGAATATACTAGCGGGGAACAAGAGACCCAGTACTTC | NA | TRBJ2-5 | TRBD2 | TRBV25-1
CASSVEASTDTQYF | TGTGCCAGCAGCGTAGAGGCTAGCACAGATACGCAGTATTTT | NA | TRBJ2-3 | NA | TRBV9
CASSASGTEEFGYGYTF | TGTGCCAGCAGCGCTTCCGGGACAGAGGAGTTTGGCTATGGCTACACCTTC | NA | TRBJ1-2 | TRBD1 | TRBV6-7
CASRAAGTGGEPQHF | TGTGCCAGCAGGGCAGCGGGGACAGGGGGGGAGCCCCAGCATTTT | NA | TRBJ1-5 | TRBD1 | TRBV6-5
CASSLGQGVTGELFF | TGTGCCAGCAGCTTGGGACAGGGGGTGACCGGGGAGCTGTTTTTT | NA | TRBJ2-2 | TRBD1 | TRBV5-4
CASSYGLGQPQHF | TGTGCCAGCAGTTACGGATTGGGTCAGCCCCAGCATTTT | few | TRBJ1-5 | NA | TRBV6-5
CASSALGELDTF | TGTGCCAGCAGTGCGTTAGGGGAGTTGGACACCTTC | few | TRBJ1-2 | NA | TRBV2
CASSHRTTGNNEQFF | TGTGCCAGCAGTCATCGAACTACAGGGAACAATGAGCAGTTCTTC | NA | TRBJ2-1 | NA | TRBV13
CASSVGGRTEAFF | TGTGCCAGCAGTGTGGGGGGAAGGACTGAAGCTTTCTTT | NA | TRBJ1-1 | NA | TRBV2
CASSEQTGLAGELFF | TGCGCCAGCAGTGAGCAGACAGGGTTGGCCGGGGAGCTGTTTTTT | few | TRBJ2-2 | TRBD1 | TRBV10-1
CASSLSGFEQYF | TGTGCCAGCAGCTTGTCAGGTTTCGAGCAGTACTTC | NA | TRBJ2-7 | NA | TRBV5-6
CASSFPLLKANTEAFF | TGTGCCAGCAGTTTCCCTTTATTGAAGGCGAACACTGAAGCTTTCTTT | NA | TRBJ1-1 | NA | TRBV28
CASSETDRGRQYF | TGTGCCAGCAGTGAAACAGACAGGGGCCGGCAGTACTTC | NA | TRBJ2-7 | TRBD1 | TRBV25-1
CASSVSSGGLLGEQYF | TGTGCCAGCAGCGTCTCTAGCGGGGGCCTTCTCGGGGAGCAGTACTTC | NA | TRBJ2-7 | TRBD2 | TRBV7-8
CASSLAQGIEAFF | TGTGCCAGCAGTTTGGCTCAGGGGATAGAAGCTTTCTTT | few | TRBJ1-1 | NA | TRBV12-3/TRBV12-4
CACVGGHYQETQYF | TGTGCCTGTGTGGGGGGCCATTATCAAGAGACCCAGTACTTC | NA | TRBJ2-5 | NA | TRBV7-2
CATSRTGDLYGYTF | TGTGCCACCAGCAGGACAGGAGACCTCTATGGCTACACCTTC | NA | TRBJ1-2 | NA | TRBV15
CATSRDTRGATDTQYF | TGTGCCACCAGCAGAGATACCAGGGGCGCGACAGATACGCAGTATTTT | NA | TRBJ2-3 | NA | TRBV15
CATSRPLAGYNEQFF | TGTGCCACCAGCAGACCTCTAGCGGGGTACAATGAGCAGTTCTTC | NA | TRBJ2-1 | TRBD2 | TRBV15
CASSQGVLGDEQYF | TGTGCCAGCTCACAAGGGGTTCTTGGGGACGAGCAGTACTTC | NA | TRBJ2-7 | NA | TRBV18
CASSPPQQGSGYTF | TGTGCCAGCTCACCACCGCAACAGGGGTCTGGCTACACCTTC | NA | TRBJ1-2 | TRBD1 | TRBV18
CASSPRQGAYEQYF | TGTGCCAGCAGCCCGAGACAGGGGGCTTACGAGCAGTACTTC | few | TRBJ2-7 | TRBD1 | TRBV5-5
CASSPVGGNSPLHF | TGTGCCAGCAGCCCTGTTGGGGGAAATTCACCCCTCCACTTT | NA | TRBJ1-6 | NA | TRBV9
CASSFEGNTEAFF | TGTGCCAGCAGTTTCGAAGGGAACACTGAAGCTTTCTTT | NA | TRBJ1-1 | NA | TRBV12-3/TRBV12-4
CASMDPLDRRSSYEQYF | TGTGCCAGCATGGACCCCTTGGACAGAAGGTCTTCCTACGAGCAGTACTTC | NA | TRBJ2-7 | NA | TRBV2
CASSIGAHSPWNEQFF | TGTGCCAGTAGTATAGGCGCCCACTCCCCTTGGAATGAGCAGTTCTTC | NA | TRBJ2-1 | NA | TRBV19
CASSQEGREQFF | TGTGCCAGCAGCCAAGAGGGGCGGGAGCAGTTCTTC | NA | TRBJ2-1 | NA | TRBV4-2
CASSSPRATSGNTIYF | TGTGCCAGCAGTTCCCCCCGGGCCACCTCTGGAAACACCATATATTTT | NA | TRBJ1-3 | NA | TRBV28
CASSQPRGGKGSGGYTF | TGCGCCAGCAGCCAACCCCGGGGGGGTAAGGGGTCGGGTGGCTACACCTTC | NA | TRBJ1-2 | NA | TRBV4-1
CASSMALSDTQYF | TGTGCCAGCAGCATGGCTTTATCAGATACGCAGTATTTT | once | TRBJ2-3 | NA | TRBV7-3
CASSLGGALNTEAFF | TGTGCCAGCAGCTTGGGGGGAGCCCTGAACACTGAAGCTTTCTTT | NA | TRBJ1-1 | NA | TRBV5-4
CASGLAGPAGGTQYF | TGTGCCAGCGGTCTAGCGGGACCCGCAGGGGGTACGCAGTATTTT | NA | TRBJ2-3 | TRBD2 | TRBV7-8
CATSRDAKDNEKLFF | TGTGCCACCAGCAGAGATGCCAAGGATAATGAAAAACTGTTTTTT | NA | TRBJ1-4 | NA | TRBV15
CASRGLIAEQFF | TGTGCCAGCAGGGGACTGATAGCTGAGCAGTTCTTC | once | TRBJ2-1 | NA | TRBV27
CASSNGGGSVDYGYTF | TGCGCCAGCAGCAACGGCGGTGGCAGTGTTGACTATGGCTACACCTTC | NA | TRBJ1-2 | NA | TRBV5-1
CASSLVAPGLLSHQPQHF | TGCGCCAGCAGCTTGGTAGCGCCGGGACTTTTGTCTCATCAGCCCCAGCATTTT | NA | TRBJ1-5 | NA | TRBV5-1
CASSISLAADTQYF | TGTGCCAGTAGTATCTCCCTAGCGGCTGATACGCAGTATTTT | NA | TRBJ2-3 | TRBD2 | TRBV19
CASSLDNVASSYNEQFF | TGTGCCAGCAGCTTAGACAACGTAGCCAGCTCCTACAATGAGCAGTTCTTC | few | TRBJ2-1 | NA | TRBV13
CASSKDLVNQPQHF | TGTGCCAGTAGTAAGGACTTGGTAAATCAGCCCCAGCATTTT | NA | TRBJ1-5 | NA | TRBV19
CASSFLGSGDHYNEQFF | TGCGCCAGCAGCTTCCTAGGGTCGGGGGATCACTACAATGAGCAGTTCTTC | NA | TRBJ2-1 | NA | TRBV5-1
CASSKQGLLAKNTEAFF | TGTGCCAGCAGCAAGCAGGGCCTCCTAGCAAAGAACACTGAAGCTTTCTTT | NA | TRBJ1-1 | NA | TRBV5-5
CASSFSDRSGYTF | TGTGCCAGCAGCTTTTCGGACAGGTCTGGCTACACCTTC | NA | TRBJ1-2 | TRBD1 | TRBV5-6
CASSQERQGNEKLFF | TGCGCCAGCAGCCAAGAACGGCAGGGGAATGAAAAACTGTTTTTT | once | TRBJ1-4 | NA | TRBV4-1